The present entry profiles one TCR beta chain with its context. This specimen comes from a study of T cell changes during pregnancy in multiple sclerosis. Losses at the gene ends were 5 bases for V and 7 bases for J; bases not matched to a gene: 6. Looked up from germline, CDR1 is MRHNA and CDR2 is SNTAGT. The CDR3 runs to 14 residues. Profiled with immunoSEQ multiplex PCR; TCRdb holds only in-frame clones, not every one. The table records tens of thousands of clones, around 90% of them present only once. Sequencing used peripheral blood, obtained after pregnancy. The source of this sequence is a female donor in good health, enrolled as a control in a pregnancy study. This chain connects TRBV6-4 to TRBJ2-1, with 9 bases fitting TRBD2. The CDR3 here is CASSLGTSPNEQFF. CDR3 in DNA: TGTGCCAGCAGTCTTGGGACTAGCCCGAATGAGCAGTTCTTC.